What follows is one T cell receptor beta chain and its context. Its antigen is unknown. The data belong to a study of T cell responses to AZD1222 COVID-19 vaccine. Broader study findings: Donors, mostly white British, included more females; clonal diversity was possibly underestimated.

This table comes from immunoSEQ multiplex PCR, and its TCRdb copy is limited to in-frame clones, with some not included. The repertoire holds over 85,000 clones, with about 90% as singletons. Trimming removed 6 bases at V and 4 bases at J, with 15 bases between. Germline assignment: CDR1 MRHNA and CDR2 SNTAGT. This CDR3 is 14 amino acids long. The source material was peripheral blood, sampled 28 days after the second AZD1222 dose. The gene calls are TRBV6-4 and TRBJ1-1; TRBD1 is a possible D gene (5 bases). The clonotype was recovered from an adult who received the AZD1222 COVID-19 vaccine. DNA for the CDR3: TGTGCCAGCAGGCCGGGACCGGAGAGCACTGAAGCTTTCTTT. This sequence encodes CASRPGPESTEAFF.